This TCR beta chain was captured by sequencing in a study of identical twins (dated by TCRdb to the mid-2010s). For the wider study: To test whether fetal clonotypes persist, this study deep-sequenced TCR alpha and beta repertoires from monozygotic twins, from unrelated adults of various ages, and from cord blood. To rule out contamination, the twin experiments were replicated at different times with different library preparation protocols.

Libraries were made using 5' RACE. TCRdb lists the instrument as Illumina HiSeq 2000. Template switching introduced a universal primer binding site; the final cDNA contained a unique molecular identifier, enabling accurate counting of TCR cDNA molecules. Specific primers in the conserved constant-segment region were used to synthesize first-strand cDNA for the TCR alpha and beta chains. Each cDNA library was double barcoded, with a SMART-Mk sample barcode plus Illumina barcodes, to control for contamination. TruSeq adapter sequences along with Illumina sample barcodes were introduced in two successive PCR steps. Sequencing of the TCR alpha and beta cDNA libraries was done on the Illumina HiSeq platform using custom primers. In the paper's pipeline: MiGEC processed the raw reads to extract unique molecular identifiers, while MiXCR was used to determine the CDR3 positions. Recombination models were inferred per individual with the repgenHMM and IGoR tools using an EM algorithm. Shared clonotypes were analyzed with the tcR package in R, and sharing was normalized by the product of cloneset sizes. To study raw recombination without the effects of thymic and clonal selection, out-of-frame nonproductive sequences were analyzed. TCRdb passed the public sequencing reads through fastp at Q25 and MiXCR, retaining productive beta sequences. Every distinct CDR3 protein forms one entry, paired with its most common genes and DNA. These V and J calls are TCRdb output, not the study's own analysis. The table for this sample lists 410,000 or so distinct CDR3 sequences; around 18% of them were counted only once. The ten largest account for around 12% of the sample.

Every donor in the study was a healthy Caucasian. The researchers also sequenced three unrelated adults who were not twins: a male aged 18 to 30, a male aged 50 to 59, and a female aged 50 to 59. Miltenyi CD45RO+ enrichment and human naive T-cell isolation kits were used to isolate memory (CD45RO+) and naive T cells from PBMC. As to this clonotype: The antigen this receptor binds is unknown. Qualities for individual bases were not recorded, and no much larger clone is one base off.

Overall study results and their limits: Zero-insertion analyses could be partly confounded by invariant T cells such as MAIT and iNKT, though diverse VJ usage argued against such confounding for most clonotypes. Compared with coincidental sharing between unrelated individuals, out-of-frame TCR alpha sequences shared between twins showed an excess of sequences with low generation probability. Fewer insertions were carried by abundant cord blood beta clonotypes; a weaker similar trend was observed in young adult naive repertoires, while no such trend was observed in memory repertoires. In monozygotic twins, recombination models systematically underestimated out-of-frame TCR alpha sharing, but the models matched the sharing seen between unrelated individuals. In beta out-of-frame sequences, excess twin sharing was weaker, because having fewer shared sequences lowered the signal-to-noise ratio. Because the same donors could not be followed over many years, conclusions were based on cross-sectional statistical analysis.

The CDR3, from cysteine to phenylalanine, totals 20 residues. Left in the record is the CDR3 DNA by itself, 60 bases read in frame from the first base. CDR1 SGHAT and CDR2 FQNNGV were looked up in the germline V gene. Clipping removes 3 bases from V and 2 bases from J, with 21 as the unmatched junction base count. The TCR comes from a middle-aged man in good health. This chain joins TRBV11-2 to TRBJ2-5; TRBD2 agrees with 7 junctional bases. What was sequenced was naive T cells sorted from blood. In light of the paper, this sample's cell subset or site label describes: cells isolated with a human naive T-cell isolation kit. The nucleotide sequence is given as TGTGCCAGCAGCTTTTTCCGGGGTCTACGCTGGCGGCGGGAGCAAGAGACCCAGTACTTC. It is translated as CASSFFRGLRWRREQETQYF.